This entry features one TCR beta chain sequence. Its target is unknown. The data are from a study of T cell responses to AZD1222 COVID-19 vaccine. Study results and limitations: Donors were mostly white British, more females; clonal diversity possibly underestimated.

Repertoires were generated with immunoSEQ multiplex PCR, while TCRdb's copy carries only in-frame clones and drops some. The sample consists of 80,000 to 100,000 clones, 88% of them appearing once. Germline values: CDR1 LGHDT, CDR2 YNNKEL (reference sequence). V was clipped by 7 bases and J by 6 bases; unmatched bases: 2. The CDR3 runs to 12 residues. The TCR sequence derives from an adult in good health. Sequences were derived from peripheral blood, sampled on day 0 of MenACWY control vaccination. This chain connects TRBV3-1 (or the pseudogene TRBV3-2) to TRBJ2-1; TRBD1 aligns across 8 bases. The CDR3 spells CASKGTGNEQFF. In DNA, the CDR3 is TGTGCCAGCAAAGGGACAGGCAATGAGCAGTTCTTC.